Here is one T cell receptor (beta chain) with its context. What it binds is unknown. The sample comes from a study of graft-versus-host responses after intestinal transplantation. Overall study context: Recipients had multivisceral, liver-intestinal, or isolated intestinal transplants.

Profiling relied on immunoSEQ multiplex PCR, and the TCRdb table lists in-frame clones only, not all of them. The data contain under 90,000 clones, 90% of them seen just once; the ten biggest clones take up about 4.2%. CDR3 length equals 16 residues. Trimming removed 6 bases at V and 2 bases at J, with 19 bases between. CDR1 and CDR2 (germline): MNHEY, SMNVEV (reference sequence). Sequencing was performed on unstimulated CD8+ T cells sorted from spleen or lymph node cells, taken before transplant. The sequence was collected from a human donor who was the organ donor for an intestinal transplant. The rearrangement links TRBV27 to TRBJ1-2; maybe TRBD1 (5 bases). The CDR3 sequence is CASRSGGGGLNYGYTF. The DNA of the CDR3 is TGTGCCAGCAGAAGCGGGGGTGGGGGACTGAACTATGGCTACACCTTC.